The rows below give T cell receptor beta chains drawn from one sample of a study of spatial heterogeneity in lung cancer. TCRdb reprocessed the 5' RACE reads via MiXCR and lists one record per CDR3 protein. In the table there are 10,000 to 11,000 distinct CDR3 sequences, roughly 7.9% of which are singletons. Sequencing was performed on lung tumor tissue, taken at surgery. The receptors stem from a female donor with early-stage non-small cell lung cancer. The CDR3 runs from the conserved cysteine through the conserved F or W. Each record gives: J gene, V gene, D gene, CDR3 length, clone size, CDR3 DNA, CDR3 protein. The D gene is left open where the match is weak. The size of a clone is reported for some rows only, either as once, few or many, or as a class for expanded clones.

J gene: TRBJ2-7
V gene: TRBV12-3/TRBV12-4
D gene: TRBD2
CDR3 length: 16
clone size: many
CDR3 DNA: TGTGCCAGCAGTTTTGCCGCCGGGGGGAGCTCCTACGAGCAGTACTTC
CDR3 protein: CASSFAAGGSSYEQYF

J gene: TRBJ1-1
V gene: TRBV12-3/TRBV12-4
D gene: NA
CDR3 length: 13
clone size: many
CDR3 DNA: TGTGCCAGCAGTTTTGGGCTGAACACTGAAGCTTTCTTT
CDR3 protein: CASSFGLNTEAFF

J gene: TRBJ2-3
V gene: TRBV29-1
D gene: NA
CDR3 length: 14
clone size: many
CDR3 DNA: TGCAGCGTTGAAGGGGGGGCGGGAGTCGATACGCAGTATTTT
CDR3 protein: CSVEGGAGVDTQYF

J gene: TRBJ2-3
V gene: TRBV6-5
D gene: NA
CDR3 length: 17
clone size: many
CDR3 DNA: TGTGCCAGCAGTTACTTTCGGACCTCCAGTGGCCCAGATACGCAGTATTTT
CDR3 protein: CASSYFRTSSGPDTQYF

J gene: TRBJ1-1
V gene: TRBV9
D gene: NA
CDR3 length: 16
clone size: many
CDR3 DNA: TGTGCCAGCAGCTCACCTCAAAGGGGAGGGGACCCTGAAGCTTTCTTT
CDR3 protein: CASSSPQRGGDPEAFF

J gene: TRBJ1-5
V gene: TRBV6-1
D gene: NA
CDR3 length: 15
clone size: few
CDR3 DNA: TGTGCCAGCAGCGGTAACTGGGAAGGGAATCAGCCCCAGCATTTT
CDR3 protein: CASSGNWEGNQPQHF

J gene: TRBJ1-6
V gene: TRBV3-1
D gene: NA
CDR3 length: 14
clone size: many
CDR3 DNA: TGTGCCAGCAGCCAAGCCAACAGGGATTCACCCCTCCACTTT
CDR3 protein: CASSQANRDSPLHF

J gene: TRBJ2-3
V gene: TRBV5-1
D gene: NA
CDR3 length: 15
clone size: many
CDR3 DNA: TGCGCCAGCAGTCCGAATTTCCCAGACACAGATACGCAGTATTTT
CDR3 protein: CASSPNFPDTDTQYF

J gene: TRBJ2-3
V gene: TRBV24-1
D gene: NA
CDR3 length: 21
clone size: many
CDR3 DNA: TGTGCCACCAGTGATCCGGGCTTTGCCTCCGGGGGGCTAACTAGCACAGATACGCAGTATTTT
CDR3 protein: CATSDPGFASGGLTSTDTQYF

J gene: TRBJ1-3
V gene: TRBV6-5
D gene: NA
CDR3 length: 16
clone size: many
CDR3 DNA: TGTGCCAGCAGTCTAACCCGTACTAGCTCTGGAAACACCATATATTTT
CDR3 protein: CASSLTRTSSGNTIYF

J gene: TRBJ1-5
V gene: TRBV10-3
D gene: NA
CDR3 length: 14
clone size: few
CDR3 DNA: TGTGCCATCAGTGAGTGGAGTAGCAATCAGCCCCAGCATTTT
CDR3 protein: CAISEWSSNQPQHF

J gene: TRBJ2-7
V gene: TRBV9
D gene: NA
CDR3 length: 15
clone size: many
CDR3 DNA: TGTGCCAGCAGCGTAACGGGCGGGGAGACCTACGAGCAGTACTTC
CDR3 protein: CASSVTGGETYEQYF

J gene: TRBJ1-3
V gene: TRBV6-5
D gene: NA
CDR3 length: 12
clone size: medium-sized
CDR3 DNA: TGTGCCAGCAGTCCCCAGGGAAACACCATATATTTT
CDR3 protein: CASSPQGNTIYF

J gene: TRBJ2-5
V gene: TRBV29-1
D gene: NA
CDR3 length: 13
clone size: many
CDR3 DNA: TGCAGCGTTGAAAGGGGGAGGGGTGTAACCCAGTACTTC
CDR3 protein: CSVERGRGVTQYF

J gene: TRBJ2-7
V gene: TRBV7-9
D gene: TRBD1
CDR3 length: 14
clone size: many
CDR3 DNA: TGTGCCAGCAGCCCCCCGACAGGGCCCTACGAGCAGTACTTC
CDR3 protein: CASSPPTGPYEQYF

J gene: TRBJ2-4
V gene: TRBV4-1
D gene: NA
CDR3 length: 19
clone size: many
CDR3 DNA: TGCGCCAGCAGCCAACAACCAGCAACAGGCGACCTAGCCAAAAACATTCAGTACTTC
CDR3 protein: CASSQQPATGDLAKNIQYF

J gene: TRBJ2-1
V gene: TRBV7-3
D gene: TRBD2
CDR3 length: 14
clone size: many
CDR3 DNA: TGTGCCAGCAGCCAGGGACTAGCCTACAATGAGCAGTTCTTC
CDR3 protein: CASSQGLAYNEQFF

J gene: TRBJ1-2
V gene: TRBV6-2/TRBV6-3
D gene: NA
CDR3 length: 15
clone size: medium-sized
CDR3 DNA: TGTGCCAGCAGTTACTCGGCGGTCATCCGGGATGGCTACACCTTC
CDR3 protein: CASSYSAVIRDGYTF

J gene: TRBJ1-5
V gene: TRBV20-1
D gene: NA
CDR3 length: 14
clone size: NA
CDR3 DNA: TGCAGTGCTGGGTCTACGGATAGCAATCAGCCCCAGCATTTT
CDR3 protein: CSAGSTDSNQPQHF

J gene: TRBJ2-5
V gene: TRBV7-9
D gene: TRBD1
CDR3 length: 15
clone size: NA
CDR3 DNA: TGTGCCAGCAGCCAGGGGACAGGGGGCCCAGAGACCCAGTACTTC
CDR3 protein: CASSQGTGGPETQYF

J gene: TRBJ2-7
V gene: TRBV5-1
D gene: NA
CDR3 length: 14
clone size: many
CDR3 DNA: TGCGCCAGCAGCGTCCCAGGGTCAGGGAACGAGCAGTACTTC
CDR3 protein: CASSVPGSGNEQYF

J gene: TRBJ2-1
V gene: TRBV7-6
D gene: TRBD1
CDR3 length: 13
clone size: medium-sized
CDR3 DNA: TGTGCCAGCAGCTCGAGACAGGGTGATGAGCAGTTCTTC
CDR3 protein: CASSSRQGDEQFF

J gene: TRBJ2-1
V gene: TRBV20-1
D gene: TRBD2
CDR3 length: 16
clone size: many
CDR3 DNA: TGCAGTGCTAGCATAGTCAGCGGGGCCACCTACAATGAGCAGTTCTTC
CDR3 protein: CSASIVSGATYNEQFF

J gene: TRBJ1-4
V gene: TRBV19
D gene: TRBD1
CDR3 length: 14
clone size: NA
CDR3 DNA: TGTGCCAGTAGAGCGGACAGGGCCAATGAAAAACTGTTTTTT
CDR3 protein: CASRADRANEKLFF

J gene: TRBJ1-1
V gene: TRBV7-2
D gene: NA
CDR3 length: 15
clone size: medium-sized
CDR3 DNA: TGTGCCAGCAGCTCGGGCAGGGTAAAGAACACTGAAGCTTTCTTT
CDR3 protein: CASSSGRVKNTEAFF

J gene: TRBJ1-2
V gene: TRBV29-1
D gene: TRBD1
CDR3 length: 14
clone size: medium-sized
CDR3 DNA: TGCAGCGTTGAAGGACGGACAGGGGTATATGGCTACACCTTC
CDR3 protein: CSVEGRTGVYGYTF

J gene: TRBJ2-3
V gene: TRBV7-2
D gene: TRBD2
CDR3 length: 18
clone size: many
CDR3 DNA: TGTGCCAGCAGCTTCCTCCCCCCTCCTGCGGGGGGGCAGGATACGCAGTATTTT
CDR3 protein: CASSFLPPPAGGQDTQYF

J gene: TRBJ1-1
V gene: TRBV12-3/TRBV12-4
D gene: NA
CDR3 length: 12
clone size: many
CDR3 DNA: TGTGCCAGCAGTTTAGAGGCCACTGAAGCTTTCTTT
CDR3 protein: CASSLEATEAFF

J gene: TRBJ1-6
V gene: TRBV2
D gene: TRBD1
CDR3 length: 15
clone size: many
CDR3 DNA: TGTGCCAGCAGTTCCGGACAGGCCCGGAGGGGACCCCTCCACTTT
CDR3 protein: CASSSGQARRGPLHF

J gene: TRBJ2-1
V gene: TRBV28
D gene: TRBD1
CDR3 length: 15
clone size: many
CDR3 DNA: TGTGCCAGCAGTTTATGGACAGGGGGCCCCAATGAGCAGTTCTTC
CDR3 protein: CASSLWTGGPNEQFF

J gene: TRBJ2-7
V gene: TRBV5-1
D gene: NA
CDR3 length: 13
clone size: many
CDR3 DNA: TGCGCCAGCAGCCCGTTTAGCGTTTACGAGCAGTACTTC
CDR3 protein: CASSPFSVYEQYF

J gene: TRBJ1-5
V gene: TRBV5-1
D gene: TRBD1
CDR3 length: 15
clone size: many
CDR3 DNA: TGCGCCAGCAGCCCAGGGGGGACTAGCAATCAGCCCCAGCATTTT
CDR3 protein: CASSPGGTSNQPQHF

J gene: TRBJ2-2
V gene: TRBV9
D gene: TRBD2
CDR3 length: 18
clone size: many
CDR3 DNA: TGTGCCAGCACCTCGGCGGGACTAGCGGGGGGCGGGACCGGGGAGCTGTTTTTT
CDR3 protein: CASTSAGLAGGGTGELFF

J gene: TRBJ2-2
V gene: TRBV29-1
D gene: NA
CDR3 length: 11
clone size: medium-sized
CDR3 DNA: TGCAGCGTTGAAGTCACCGGGGAGCTGTTTTTT
CDR3 protein: CSVEVTGELFF

J gene: TRBJ2-7
V gene: TRBV7-9
D gene: TRBD1
CDR3 length: 16
clone size: many
CDR3 DNA: TGTGCCAGCAGCTTAGTTGTCGGACAGGGCTTCTACGAGCAGTACTTC
CDR3 protein: CASSLVVGQGFYEQYF

J gene: TRBJ1-4
V gene: TRBV7-6
D gene: NA
CDR3 length: 16
clone size: many
CDR3 DNA: TGTGCCAGCAGCTTAGGGGGAGGGCAATTCAATGAAAAACTGTTTTTT
CDR3 protein: CASSLGGGQFNEKLFF

J gene: TRBJ2-3
V gene: TRBV28
D gene: TRBD2
CDR3 length: 17
clone size: medium-sized
CDR3 DNA: TGTGCCAGCAGTTTTTTGGGCGGGGGGACTAGCACAGATACGCAGTATTTT
CDR3 protein: CASSFLGGGTSTDTQYF

J gene: TRBJ2-7
V gene: TRBV6-6
D gene: TRBD1
CDR3 length: 15
clone size: many
CDR3 DNA: TGTGCCAGCAGCCAAGCACAGGGGTGGATATACGAGCAGTACTTC
CDR3 protein: CASSQAQGWIYEQYF

J gene: TRBJ2-3
V gene: TRBV27
D gene: NA
CDR3 length: 13
clone size: many
CDR3 DNA: TGTGCCAGCAAAGTCGACTGGAGAGATACGCAGTATTTT
CDR3 protein: CASKVDWRDTQYF

J gene: TRBJ2-5
V gene: TRBV5-1
D gene: TRBD2
CDR3 length: 15
clone size: many
CDR3 DNA: TGCGCCAGCAGCTCCCAGCGGGGGCCTCAAGAGACCCAGTACTTC
CDR3 protein: CASSSQRGPQETQYF

J gene: TRBJ2-5
V gene: TRBV7-2
D gene: NA
CDR3 length: 14
clone size: many
CDR3 DNA: TGTGCCAGCAGCTTAGTGGGGGGCCAAGAGACCCAGTACTTC
CDR3 protein: CASSLVGGQETQYF

J gene: TRBJ1-3
V gene: TRBV18
D gene: TRBD1
CDR3 length: 17
clone size: many
CDR3 DNA: TGTGCCAGCTCACAGGGACAGGGGGCCTCCTCTGGAAACACCATATATTTT
CDR3 protein: CASSQGQGASSGNTIYF

J gene: TRBJ1-6
V gene: TRBV7-2
D gene: TRBD1
CDR3 length: 17
clone size: medium-sized
CDR3 DNA: TGTGCCAGCAGCTACGAATCGACAGGGATGGGCAATTCACCCCTCCACTTT
CDR3 protein: CASSYESTGMGNSPLHF

J gene: TRBJ2-7
V gene: TRBV14
D gene: TRBD1
CDR3 length: 15
clone size: many
CDR3 DNA: TGTGCCAGCAGAGACTCGGGACAGGGGTTCTACGAGCAGTACTTC
CDR3 protein: CASRDSGQGFYEQYF

J gene: TRBJ1-5
V gene: TRBV12-3/TRBV12-4
D gene: TRBD1
CDR3 length: 16
clone size: once
CDR3 DNA: TGTGCCAGCAGCGACTCCGACAGGGTGAAGGGTCAGCCCCAGCATTTT
CDR3 protein: CASSDSDRVKGQPQHF

J gene: TRBJ2-7
V gene: TRBV7-2
D gene: NA
CDR3 length: 15
clone size: many
CDR3 DNA: TGTGCCAGCAGCTGGGGCTCAGGGAGCCTTGCCGAGCAGTACTTC
CDR3 protein: CASSWGSGSLAEQYF

J gene: TRBJ2-3
V gene: TRBV18
D gene: TRBD2
CDR3 length: 16
clone size: medium-sized
CDR3 DNA: TGTGCCAGCTCACCCCGAGGCGGGGGGATCACAGATACGCAGTATTTT
CDR3 protein: CASSPRGGGITDTQYF

J gene: TRBJ2-1
V gene: TRBV28
D gene: NA
CDR3 length: 16
clone size: medium-sized
CDR3 DNA: TGTGCCAGCAGTTTTTTGGACAGATGCGCTTACAATGAGCAGTTCTTC
CDR3 protein: CASSFLDRCAYNEQFF